This entry lists 29 T cell receptor beta chains sequenced from one sample in a study of blood T cell repertoires in COVID-19. The method was immunoSEQ multiplex PCR; TCRdb's version includes in-frame clones alone and lacks a portion of them. The sample holds more than 250,000 clones, 82% seen once. Sequencing was carried out using PBMCs or T cells enriched from blood (not recorded which). The receptor set was obtained from a man between 35 and 55 years old who had been exposed to COVID-19.

The V gene is TRBV7-9, the J gene TRBJ2-1; TRBD2 is a possible D gene (5 bases). The length of the CDR3 is 15 residues. Trimming removed 1 base from V and 6 bases from J, with 13 bases in between. From germline, CDR1 is SEHNR and CDR2 FQNEAQ (reference sequence). The CDR3 protein is CASSLGASMSNEQFF. DNA of the CDR3: TGTGCCAGCAGCTTAGGAGCTAGCATGAGCAATGAGCAGTTCTTC. The entire variable domain, with the rest obtained from reference TRBV7-9 and TRBJ2-1, is as follows: DTGVSQNPRHKITKRGQNVTFRCDPISEHNRLYWYRQTLGQGPEFLTYFQNEAQLEKSRLLSDRFSAERPKGSFSTLEIQRTEQGDSAMYLCASSLGASMSNEQFFGPGTRLTVL.

This chain connects TRBV2 to TRBJ1-5; tentative D call: TRBD1 (6 bases). Trimming cost V 3 bases and J 1 base, with 13 bases left between them. Germline CDR1 is SNHLY and CDR2 is FYNNEI. The CDR3 has 16 residues. The CDR3 region is CASSEIGGGSNQPQHF. As DNA, the CDR3 is TGTGCCAGCAGTGAGATAGGGGGAGGGAGCAATCAGCCCCAGCATTTT.

The CDR3 coding sequence is TGTGCCAGCAGCAGTTTGGGCGAGCAGTTCTTC. Amino acid sequence: CASSSLGEQFF. V and J are TRBV3-1 (or the pseudogene TRBV3-2) and TRBJ2-1; D remains ambiguous. The CDR3 loop spans 11 amino acids. Trimming removed 5 bases at V and 10 bases at J, with 9 bases between. The V gene's germline CDR1 is LGHDT and CDR2 YNNKEL (reference sequence).

V usage is TRBV10-1 and J usage is TRBJ1-1; tentative D call: TRBD1 (6 bases). Germline CDR1 reads WNHNN; CDR2 reads SYGVQD (reference sequence). The CDR3 covers 14 residues. The V and J ends lost 5 bases and 3 bases respectively, with 13 bases between them. In DNA form, the CDR3 reads TGCGCCAGCAGTCCAACGGACAGCGACACTGAAGCTTTCTTT. Translated, it gives CASSPTDSDTEAFF.

DNA for the CDR3: TGCGCCAGCAGTGGGGGGAAGACCAACACTGAAGCTTTCTTT. Protein product: CASSGGKTNTEAFF. The rearrangement joins TRBV23-1 to TRBJ1-1, with a possible D match to TRBD1 (5 bases). TRBV23-1 belongs to the ORF category, with a function that is uncertain. V shed 5 bases and J shed 2 bases, with 12 bases lying between them. This CDR3 comprises 14 residues.

The chain recombines TRBV19 with TRBJ1-5; a possible D gene is TRBD1 (6 bases). V lost 7 bases to trimming and J lost 1 base, with 14 bases between them. Germline V gene sequence: CDR1 LNHDA, CDR2 SQIVND (reference sequence). The CDR3 has 15 amino acids. CDR3 in DNA: TGTGCCAGTACCGTGGACAGTGGAAGCAATCAGCCCCAGCATTTT. Its protein product is CASTVDSGSNQPQHF.

The CDR3 DNA follows: TGTGCCAGCAGGAGAACAGGGGTTACGCAGTATTTT. Residues: CASRRTGVTQYF. This sequence joins TRBV12-3 or TRBV12-4 and TRBJ2-3, with TRBD1 matching over 7 bases. Unmatched junction bases numbered 5, after V lost 6 bases and J lost 8 bases. This CDR3 has 12 residues.

This chain links TRBV30 with TRBJ2-2; 13 bases are shared with TRBD2. The CDR3 totals 17 residues. Trimming removed 2 bases from V and 7 bases from J; junction bases left unmatched: 10. Germline assignment: CDR1 GTSNPN and CDR2 SVGIG (reference sequence). Here the CDR3 reads CAWSPRRTSGSVGELFF. The CDR3 region has the DNA TGTGCCTGGAGTCCACGGCGGACTAGCGGGAGCGTCGGGGAGCTGTTTTTT.

This clone appeared a few times. The rearrangement uses TRBV4-1 and TRBJ2-3, with D maybe TRBD2 (6 bases). Trimming took 5 bases from V and 7 from J, leaving 13 bases between them. This CDR3 spans 13 amino acids. CDR1 is MGHRA, CDR2 YSYEKL, per germline. CDR3 nucleotide sequence: TGCGCCAGCAGCTTAACCGCGGGGAATACGCAGTATTTT. Translated, it gives CASSLTAGNTQYF.

V gene TRBV6-5 combines with J gene TRBJ1-2, with 10 bases that match TRBD1. The CDR3 runs to 15 residues. Germline V gene lookup returns CDR1 MNHEY and CDR2 SVGAGI. V lost 6 bases and J lost 6; bases outside the gene matches: 10. As DNA, the CDR3 is TGTGCCAGCAGGGACCGGGACAGGGGAGTCGATGGCTACACCTTC. Its translation: CASRDRDRGVDGYTF.

This chain connects TRBV10-3 to TRBJ2-2, with 8 bases fitting TRBD1. The junction had 8 bases not matched to a gene; V was cut back by 5 bases and J by 6 bases. Looked up from germline, CDR1 is ENHRY and CDR2 is SYGVKD. The CDR3 has 15 amino acids. The CDR3 loop reads CAISPRTGSAGELFF. In DNA, the CDR3 is TGTGCCATCAGTCCCAGGACAGGGTCAGCCGGGGAGCTGTTTTTT.

CDR3 in DNA: TGTGCCAGCAGCTTAGGCACAGTCAATGAGCAGTTCTTC. Translating it yields CASSLGTVNEQFF. The chain has TRBV11-3 and TRBJ2-1; no clear D. The CDR3 length is 13 residues. V lost 1 base and J 6 bases, leaving 7 bases between the germline ends. Germline CDR1 SGHNT, CDR2 YENEEA.

This clone was seen a handful of times. The rearrangement joins TRBV9 to TRBJ1-1, with a weak D call TRBD1 (6 bases). The V and J ends lost 0 bases and 4 bases respectively, with 16 bases between them. Per the germline V gene, CDR1 is SGDLS and CDR2 is YYNGEE. This CDR3 has 16 residues. CDR3 amino acids: CASSVGGRGSGTEAFF. The CDR3 DNA is TGTGCCAGCAGCGTAGGAGGCAGGGGCAGCGGCACTGAAGCTTTCTTT.

The chain carries TRBV6-5 and TRBJ2-7; TRBD1 is a possible D gene (6 bases). The CDR3 contains 14 residues. CDR1 and CDR2 from the germline V gene are MNHEY and SVGAGI. V was pared by 0 bases and J by 6 bases, with 12 bases between. The chain's CDR3 is CASSYSPTGTEQYF. The CDR3 bases are TGTGCCAGCAGTTACTCACCGACAGGTACCGAGCAGTACTTC.

The J gene is TRBJ2-7, the V gene TRBV6-9, with D perhaps matching TRBD2 (8 bases). The CDR3 totals 14 residues. The ends were cut back, 10 bases at V and 0 bases at J, with 16 bases in the middle. The germline gives CDR1 MNHGY, CDR2 SVAAGI. CDR3 in DNA: TGTGCCAATCATAGCGGGACAGTCTCCTACGAGCAGTACTTC. This encodes CANHSGTVSYEQYF.

The chain has TRBV4-1 and TRBJ1-1; no clear D. With 1 base removed from V and 4 bases from J, the gap between germline ends came to 16 bases. This CDR3 has 16 residues. Germline V gene sequence: CDR1 MGHRA, CDR2 YSYEKL. The chain's CDR3 is CASSQAGSGETTEAFF. CDR3 DNA sequence: TGCGCCAGCAGCCAAGCGGGGTCAGGAGAGACCACTGAAGCTTTCTTT.

Only a few counts were recorded for this clone. The V and J genes are TRBV5-1 and TRBJ1-2, with 8 nucleotides matching TRBD1. The CDR3 is made up of 15 amino acids. The trim removed 0 bases at V and 8 bases at J, leaving 9 bases unmatched. Germline V gene lookup returns CDR1 SGHRS and CDR2 YFSETQ. CDR3 sequence (DNA): TGCGCCAGCAGCTTGGGGACAGGGTCGGCGGTGGGCTACACCTTC. Translated: CASSLGTGSAVGYTF. The full variable domain, with the rest looked up from reference TRBV5-1 and TRBJ1-2, is KAGVTQTPRYLIKTRGQQVTLSCSPISGHRSVSWYQQTPGQGLQFLFEYFSETQRNKGNFPGRFSGRQFSNSRSEMNVSTLELGDSALYLCASSLGTGSAVGYTFGSGTRLTVV.

CDR3 protein: CASSPVQGFEQYF. DNA for the CDR3: TGTGCCAGCTCACCAGTACAGGGGTTCGAGCAGTACTTC. The J gene is TRBJ2-7, the V gene TRBV18, with TRBD1 identical over 7 bases. From germline, CDR1 is KGHSH and CDR2 LQKENI. Losses at the gene ends were 2 bases for V and 6 bases for J; bases not matched to a gene: 4. This CDR3 has 13 residues.

The chain recombines TRBV5-5 with TRBJ2-3; 14 nucleotides agree with TRBD2. Per the germline V gene, CDR1 is SGHKS and CDR2 is YYEKEE (reference sequence). This CDR3 is 16 amino acids long. Trimming took 2 bases from V and 5 from J; bases not matched to a gene: 4. The CDR3 protein is CASSFRLAGGVDTQYF. DNA for the CDR3: TGTGCCAGCAGCTTCCGACTAGCGGGAGGGGTAGATACGCAGTATTTT.

This clone was seen a handful of times. This sequence joins TRBV9 and TRBJ2-7, with 8 bases matching TRBD2. The length of the CDR3 is 15 residues. Germline V lookup: CDR1 SGDLS, CDR2 YYNGEE. With 0 bases clipped from V and 4 bases from J, the junction kept 6 bases outside the gene matches. CDR3 nucleotide sequence: TGTGCCAGCAGCGTAGAACCTAGCGGGCAATACGAGCAGTACTTC. It yields the protein CASSVEPSGQYEQYF.

The chain is built from TRBV12-5 and TRBJ2-2; 7 nucleotides match TRBD2. CDR3 length: 14 residues. Trimming at V came to 6 bases and at J to 6 bases, leaving 7 bases not matched to a gene. Germline V gene data show CDR1 as LGHNT and CDR2 as FRNRAP. In DNA form, the CDR3 reads TGTGCTAGTGGCTTGAGAGCGGGACCCGGGGAGCTGTTTTTT. Amino acid sequence: CASGLRAGPGELFF.

V and J are TRBV6-4 and TRBJ2-1, with a possible D match to TRBD2 (6 bases). The CDR3 loop spans 13 amino acids. Germline V gene sequence: CDR1 MRHNA, CDR2 SNTAGT. Trimming pared 2 bases from V and 10 bases from J, leaving 12 bases between. As DNA, the CDR3 is TGTGCCAGCAGTGACGTCTTTGCGGGAGAGCAGTTCTTC. Protein sequence: CASSDVFAGEQFF.

The chain is built from TRBV3-1 (or the pseudogene TRBV3-2) and TRBJ1-1, with 8 nucleotides matching TRBD1. V lost 3 bases to trimming and J lost 0 bases; unmatched junction nucleotides: 9. CDR3 length: 17 amino acids. Looked up from germline, CDR1 is LGHDT and CDR2 is YNNKEL (reference sequence). The CDR3 coding sequence is TGTGCCAGCAGCCAGGTCCCAGGGGGCGGAATGAACACTGAAGCTTTCTTT. This encodes CASSQVPGGGMNTEAFF.

The gene calls are TRBV27 and TRBJ2-7, with 8 bases matching TRBD2. Trimming at V came to 3 bases and at J to 2 bases, leaving 6 bases not matched to a gene. The CDR3 length is 15 residues. Germline V gene lookup returns CDR1 MNHEY and CDR2 SMNVEV (reference sequence). CDR3 DNA: TGTGCCAGCAGTTTTAAGCGGGAGCCCGCCTACGAGCAGTACTTC. Protein: CASSFKREPAYEQYF.

J is TRBJ2-7 and V is TRBV5-5, with D maybe TRBD2 (5 bases). CDR3 size: 15 residues. With 4 bases removed from V and 0 bases from J, the gap between germline ends came to 14 bases. Germline loops: CDR1 SGHKS, CDR2 YYEKEE (reference sequence). The CDR3 sequence: CASSPEGGSSYEQYF. The CDR3 DNA follows: TGTGCCAGCAGCCCCGAGGGCGGCAGCTCCTACGAGCAGTACTTC.

The J gene is TRBJ2-1, the V gene TRBV19, with D maybe TRBD1 (5 bases). Germline-derived CDR1 and CDR2 are LNHDA and SQIVND (reference sequence). The germline V and J ends were trimmed by 8 bases and 5 bases, with 7 bases remaining between them. The CDR3 has 11 amino acids. DNA for the CDR3: TGTGCCAGTGAGACAGACAATGAGCAGTTCTTC. It is translated as CASETDNEQFF. The full variable domain, its missing parts supplied by reference TRBV19 and TRBJ2-1, is DGGITQSPKYLFRKEGQNVTLSCEQNLNHDAMYWYRQDPGQGLRLIYYSQIVNDFQKGDIAEGYSVSREKKESFPLTVTSAQKNPTAFYLCASETDNEQFFGPGTRLTVL.

This clone was detected once. The rearrangement uses TRBV19 and TRBJ1-2; possible D gene TRBD1, 5 bases. From germline, CDR1 is LNHDA and CDR2 SQIVND (reference sequence). The CDR3 length is 14 residues. V was clipped by 1 base and J by 5 bases, with 11 bases between them. The CDR3 region is CASSIGRENYGYTF. CDR3 coding DNA: TGTGCCAGTAGTATAGGCAGGGAAAATTATGGCTACACCTTC.

This clone appeared once. The gene calls are TRBV19 and TRBJ1-5, with unresolved D. Looked up from germline, CDR1 is LNHDA and CDR2 is SQIVND (reference sequence). Trimming took off 5 bases at V and 3 bases at J, with 8 bases between the two ends. The CDR3 spans 13 residues. This CDR3 reads CASSFRDNQPQHF. DNA of the CDR3: TGTGCCAGTAGTTTCCGGGACAATCAGCCCCAGCATTTT.

The genes are TRBV24-1 and TRBJ2-7; 8 bases align to TRBD1. Germline lookup yields CDR1 KGHDR and CDR2 SFDVKD. The J segment lost 3 bases and the V segment lost 7 bases, leaving 7 bases of the junction unmatched. The length of the CDR3 is 14 residues. The CDR3 sequence is CATRRGTGNYEQYF. CDR3 in DNA: TGTGCCACCAGGCGCGGGACAGGAAACTACGAGCAGTACTTC.